The rows below give T cell receptor beta chains drawn from one sample of a study of blood T cell repertoires in COVID-19. Using immunoSEQ multiplex PCR, the repertoire was profiled, and TCRdb retains in-frame clones only, with some absent. The repertoire holds approximately 270,000 clones, with about 80% as singletons. The sequenced sample consisted of peripheral blood. The receptors come from a person aged 70 to 80 with COVID-19, enrolled during active disease. Each CDR3 is given with its conserved first and last residue. Each record gives: D gene, V gene, J gene, CDR3 length, clone size, CDR3 protein, CDR3 DNA. D genes are given only for firm matches. Clone sizes are given selectively: once, few, many, or a class where the clone is expanded.

TRBD1,TRBV28,TRBJ1-6,15,few,CASSLLGQGNSPLHF,TGTGCCAGCAGTCTACTAGGACAGGGAAACTCACCCCTCCACTTT
TRBD2,TRBV3-1/TRBV3-2,TRBJ2-3,14,.,CASSQGRGGDTQYF,TGTGCCAGCAGCCAAGGACGGGGGGGGGATACGCAGTATTTT
TRBD1,TRBV7-9,TRBJ1-6,15,.,CASSLEGQGNSPLHF,TGTGCCAGCAGCTTAGAGGGACAGGGAAATTCACCCCTCCACTTT
TRBD2,TRBV30,TRBJ2-1,15,.,CAWSTGTSFYNEQFF,TGTGCCTGGTCCACCGGGACTAGCTTTTACAATGAGCAGTTCTTC
.,TRBV7-3,TRBJ2-2,15,.,CASSPGTLNTGELFF,TGTGCCAGCAGCCCGGGGACTTTGAACACCGGGGAGCTGTTTTTT
TRBD2,TRBV19,TRBJ2-3,16,.,CASSPGASGGTDTQYF,TGTGCCAGTAGCCCTGGAGCTAGCGGGGGCACAGATACGCAGTATTTT
.,TRBV24-1,TRBJ2-1,13,.,CATRFYSPDEQFF,TGTGCCACACGATTTTACAGTCCCGATGAGCAGTTCTTC
.,TRBV7-2,TRBJ2-1,13,.,CASRTSSYNEQFF,TGTGCCAGCAGAACTAGCTCCTACAATGAGCAGTTCTTC
TRBD2,TRBV13,TRBJ2-2,19,.,CASSLDQRRGGKDTGELFF,TGTGCCAGCAGCTTAGACCAGAGACGGGGGGGTAAGGACACCGGGGAGCTGTTTTTT
TRBD2,TRBV11-2,TRBJ2-1,19,.,CASSLDFGLAGGFGSEQFF,TGTGCCAGCAGCTTAGATTTTGGACTAGCGGGAGGCTTCGGAAGTGAGCAGTTCTTC
TRBD1,TRBV19,TRBJ2-5,14,.,CASRLGQGSETQYF,TGTGCCAGCCGCCTGGGACAGGGGTCAGAGACCCAGTACTTC
.,TRBV7-7,TRBJ2-2,20,once,CASSLDYRVSNTRDTGELFF,TGTGCCAGCAGCTTAGACTACAGGGTATCTAATACACGAGACACCGGGGAGCTGTTTTTT
TRBD1,TRBV28,TRBJ2-7,13,.,CASSLLGGVEEYF,TGTGCCAGCAGTTTACTAGGGGGCGTAGAGGAGTACTTC
.,TRBV29-1,TRBJ2-1,11,.,CSVELVRRQFF,TGCAGCGTGGAACTAGTTCGGCGGCAGTTCTTC
TRBD2,TRBV14,TRBJ2-2,18,.,CASSRTSGGVTNTGELFF,TGTGCCAGCAGCCGGACTAGCGGGGGCGTAACGAACACCGGGGAGCTGTTTTTT
TRBD1,TRBV29-1,TRBJ2-7,13,.,CSVRTGGFHEQYF,TGCAGCGTTAGGACAGGGGGTTTTCACGAGCAGTACTTC
TRBD1,TRBV28,TRBJ1-1,13,.,CASSTSPTGKAFF,TGTGCCAGCAGTACCTCCCCGACAGGGAAAGCTTTCTTT
.,TRBV19,TRBJ1-4,11,.,CASELNEKLFF,TGTGCCAGCGAGCTTAATGAAAAACTGTTTTTT
.,TRBV11-3,TRBJ2-7,17,.,CASSLYSTSRGSYEQYF,TGTGCCAGCAGCTTATATTCCACTAGCCGGGGGAGTTACGAGCAGTACTTC
TRBD2,TRBV11-2,TRBJ2-7,14,.,CASSSSGRPHEQYF,TGTGCCAGCAGCTCTAGCGGGAGACCCCACGAGCAGTACTTC
TRBD2,TRBV11-3,TRBJ2-7,15,.,CASSFGLAGTYEQYF,TGTGCCAGCAGCTTCGGACTAGCGGGCACCTACGAGCAGTACTTC
.,TRBV19,TRBJ2-3,16,.,CASSIFVGSGTDTQYF,TGTGCCAGTAGTATCTTCGTCGGGTCCGGCACAGATACGCAGTATTTT
.,TRBV7-9,TRBJ1-1,15,.,CASSPRTGEQVEAFF,TGTGCCAGCAGCCCGAGGACGGGAGAACAGGTTGAAGCTTTCTTT
.,TRBV20-1,TRBJ1-1,13,.,CSASPGWDTEAFF,TGCAGTGCTAGTCCGGGTTGGGACACTGAAGCTTTCTTT
.,TRBV7-2,TRBJ1-2,15,.,CASSLGPGDRLGYTF,TGTGCCAGCAGCTTAGGTCCAGGGGACCGTCTTGGCTACACCTTC
.,TRBV9,TRBJ2-7,15,.,CASSVEEGSSYEQYF,TGTGCCAGCAGCGTAGAAGAAGGGAGCTCCTACGAGCAGTACTTC
.,TRBV3-1/TRBV3-2,TRBJ2-1,16,few,CASSQDLSAEDNEQFF,TGTGCCAGCAGCCAAGATTTATCCGCCGAGGACAATGAGCAGTTCTTC
TRBD1,TRBV2,TRBJ1-3,15,few,CASSRTGLSGNTIYF,TGTGCCAGCTCCAGGACAGGGTTATCTGGAAACACCATATATTTT
TRBD1,TRBV12-3/TRBV12-4,TRBJ1-1,13,.,CASSRTGGTEAFF,TGTGCCAGCAGTCGGACAGGGGGCACTGAAGCTTTCTTT